Shown below are 9 T cell receptor beta chains from a single sample sequenced in a study of beta chain features in type 1 diabetes. All of the isolated RNA was reverse transcribed, so expressed TCRB transcripts were sequenced. Profiling relied on immunoSEQ multiplex PCR, and the TCRdb table lists in-frame clones only, not all of them. Seen here are 860,000 or so clones, under 20% observed once, and the top ten hold around 0.02%. Input material: naive CD4+ T cells from blood. All receptors derive from a woman younger than 30 in good health.

This clone was detected only a few times. The V and J genes are TRBV6-6 and TRBJ1-4; 7 bases are shared with TRBD1. This CDR3 region has 11 residues. After removal of 4 bases from V and 13 bases from J, the junction contained 3 bases not matched to a gene. Germline V gene data show CDR1 as MNHNY and CDR2 as SVGAGI (reference sequence). The CDR3 nucleotides read TGTGCCAGCAGTTTCGACAGGGCACTGTTTTTT. Its translation is CASSFDRALFF.

The rearrangement uses TRBV28 and TRBJ1-1; 7 bases are a match to TRBD1. This CDR3 region has 14 residues. After removal of 5 bases from V and 1 base from J, the junction contained 4 bases not matched to a gene. Germline V CDR1 and CDR2: MDHEN, SYDVKM. The CDR3 nucleotides are TGTGCCAGCAGTCGACAGGGCTGGAACACTGAAGCTTTCTTT. This translates into CASSRQGWNTEAFF.

The table lists this clone with a few counts. The CDR3 protein is CSVGGVQETQYF. The CDR3 bases are TGCAGCGTTGGAGGTGTCCAAGAGACCCAGTACTTC. This sequence joins TRBV29-1 and TRBJ2-5; no reliable D call. The germline V gene encodes CDR1 SQVTM and CDR2 ANQGSEA. The CDR3 contains 12 residues. Trimming removed 4 bases from V and 1 base from J, with 7 bases in between.

This clone has just a few counts. The V gene is TRBV5-1, the J gene TRBJ2-5, with a weak D call TRBD2 (5 bases). Germline V gene lookup returns CDR1 SGHRS and CDR2 YFSETQ. With 3 bases removed from V and 2 bases from J, the gap between germline ends came to 17 bases. The CDR3 totals 16 residues. CDR3 in amino acids: CASSSGINYQQETQYF. As DNA, the CDR3 is TGCGCCAGCAGCTCCGGGATCAACTATCAGCAAGAGACCCAGTACTTC.

This clone appeared a few times. This chain joins TRBV4-2 and TRBJ2-1, with TRBD2 matching 12 bases. Germline CDR1 reads LGHNA; CDR2 reads YNFKEQ. The CDR3 consists of 15 residues. Trimming removed 5 bases from V and 4 bases from J; junction bases left unmatched: 3. The CDR3 here is CASSIGLAGYNEQFF. The DNA of the CDR3 is TGTGCCAGCAGCATAGGACTAGCGGGGTACAATGAGCAGTTCTTC.

The chain joins TRBV28 to TRBJ1-4, with no clear D. This CDR3 is built from 15 residues. Trimming pared 6 bases from V and 5 bases from J, leaving 16 bases between. Germline V lookup: CDR1 MDHEN, CDR2 SYDVKM. The CDR3 sequence is CASRHTTANNEKLFF. The DNA of the CDR3 is TGTGCCAGCAGACACACGACCGCGAACAATGAAAAACTGTTTTTT.

This chain joins TRBV2 and TRBJ2-3, with 7 bases aligning to TRBD1. The germline V gene has CDR1 SNHLY and CDR2 FYNNEI. There are 14 residues in the CDR3. Germline trimming cut 5 bases from V and 5 bases from J; bases unmatched to any gene: 7. CDR3 protein: CASSQQGSKDTQYF. The DNA of the CDR3 is TGTGCCAGCAGTCAACAGGGGTCTAAAGATACGCAGTATTTT.

This clone was seen more than once but under ten times. The chain is built from TRBV19 and TRBJ2-2; D may be TRBD1 (5 bases). V was pared by 6 bases and J by 4 bases, with 21 bases between. The germline gives CDR1 LNHDA, CDR2 SQIVND (reference sequence). The CDR3 extends over 17 amino acids. The CDR3 region is CASSSYRQGPGTGELFF. The CDR3 nucleotides read TGTGCCAGTAGCTCGTACCGGCAGGGTCCGGGCACCGGGGAGCTGTTTTTT.

This clone turned up a few times. The chain joins TRBV6-1 to TRBJ2-1; unclear D gene. CDR1 is MNHNS, CDR2 SASEGT, per germline. The CDR3 is 11 residues long. The ends were cut back, 6 bases at V and 8 bases at J, with 8 bases in the middle. The CDR3 loop reads CASRASYEQFF. CDR3 in DNA: TGTGCCAGCAGGGCGAGTTATGAGCAGTTCTTC.